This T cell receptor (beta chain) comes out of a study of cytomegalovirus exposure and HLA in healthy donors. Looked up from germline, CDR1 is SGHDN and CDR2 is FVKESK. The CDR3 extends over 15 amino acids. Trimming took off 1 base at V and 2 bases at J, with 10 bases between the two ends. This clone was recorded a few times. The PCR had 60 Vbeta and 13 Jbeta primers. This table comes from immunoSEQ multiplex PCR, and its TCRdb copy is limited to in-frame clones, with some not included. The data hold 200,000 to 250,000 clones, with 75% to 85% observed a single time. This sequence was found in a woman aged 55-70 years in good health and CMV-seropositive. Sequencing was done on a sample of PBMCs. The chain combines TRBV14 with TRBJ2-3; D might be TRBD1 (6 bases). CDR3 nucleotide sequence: TGTGCCAGCAGCCAAGGGACAGCGAACACAGATACGCAGTATTTT. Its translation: CASSQGTANTDTQYF.